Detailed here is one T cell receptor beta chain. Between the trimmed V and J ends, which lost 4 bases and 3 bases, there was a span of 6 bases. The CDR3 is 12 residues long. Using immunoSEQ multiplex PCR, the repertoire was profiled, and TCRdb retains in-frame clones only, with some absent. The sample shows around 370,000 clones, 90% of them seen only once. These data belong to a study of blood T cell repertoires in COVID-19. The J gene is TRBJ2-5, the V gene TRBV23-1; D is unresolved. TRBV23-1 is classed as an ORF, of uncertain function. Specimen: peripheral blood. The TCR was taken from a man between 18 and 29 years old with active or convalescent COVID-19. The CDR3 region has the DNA TGCGCCAGCAGTCGTTCAGAAGAGACCCAGTACTTC. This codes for CASSRSEETQYF.